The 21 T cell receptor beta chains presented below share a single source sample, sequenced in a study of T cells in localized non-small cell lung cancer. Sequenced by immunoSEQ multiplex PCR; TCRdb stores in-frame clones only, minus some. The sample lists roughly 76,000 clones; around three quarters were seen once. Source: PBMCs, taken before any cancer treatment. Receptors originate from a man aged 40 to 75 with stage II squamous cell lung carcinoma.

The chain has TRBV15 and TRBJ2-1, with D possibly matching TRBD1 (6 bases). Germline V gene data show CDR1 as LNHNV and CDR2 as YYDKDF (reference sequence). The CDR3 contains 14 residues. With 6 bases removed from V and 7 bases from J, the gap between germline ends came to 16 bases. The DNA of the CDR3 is TGTGCCACCAGAGACAGGATACAGACTAATGAGCAGTTCTTC. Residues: CATRDRIQTNEQFF.

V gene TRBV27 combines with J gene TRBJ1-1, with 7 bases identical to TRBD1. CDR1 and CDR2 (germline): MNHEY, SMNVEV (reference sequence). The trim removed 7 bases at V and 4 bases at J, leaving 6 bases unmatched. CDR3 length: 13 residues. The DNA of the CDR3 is TGTGCCAGCAAGGTACAGGGGACCACTGAAGCTTTCTTT. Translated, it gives CASKVQGTTEAFF.

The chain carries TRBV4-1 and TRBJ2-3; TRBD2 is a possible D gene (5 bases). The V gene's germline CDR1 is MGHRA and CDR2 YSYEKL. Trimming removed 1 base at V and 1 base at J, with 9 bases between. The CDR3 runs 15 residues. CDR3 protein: CASSQAGVGTDTQYF. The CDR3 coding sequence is TGCGCCAGCAGCCAAGCCGGGGTTGGCACAGATACGCAGTATTTT.

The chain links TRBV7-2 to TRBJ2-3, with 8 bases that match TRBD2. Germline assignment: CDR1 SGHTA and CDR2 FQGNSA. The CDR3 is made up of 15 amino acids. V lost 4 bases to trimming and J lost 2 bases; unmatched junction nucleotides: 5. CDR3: CASSSLAAPTDTQYF. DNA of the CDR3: TGTGCCAGCAGCTCACTAGCGGCCCCCACAGATACGCAGTATTTT. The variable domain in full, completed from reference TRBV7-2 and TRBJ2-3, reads GAGVSQSPSNKVTEKGKDVELRCDPISGHTALYWYRQSLGQGLEFLIYFQGNSAPDKSGLPSDRFSAERTGGSVSTLTIQRTQQEDSAVYLCASSSLAAPTDTQYFGPGTRLTVL.

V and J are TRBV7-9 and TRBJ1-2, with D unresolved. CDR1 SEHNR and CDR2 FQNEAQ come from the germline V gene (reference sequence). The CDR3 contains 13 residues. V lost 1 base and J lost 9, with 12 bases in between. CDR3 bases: TGTGCCAGCAGCTTAGACCCGGAGGGTCGCTACACCTTC. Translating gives CASSLDPEGRYTF.

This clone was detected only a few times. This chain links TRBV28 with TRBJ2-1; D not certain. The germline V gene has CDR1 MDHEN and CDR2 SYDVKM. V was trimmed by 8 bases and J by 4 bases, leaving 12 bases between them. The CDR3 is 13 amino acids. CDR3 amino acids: CASSRRHYNEQFF. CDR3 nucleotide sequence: TGTGCCAGCTCTCGGCGGCATTACAATGAGCAGTTCTTC.

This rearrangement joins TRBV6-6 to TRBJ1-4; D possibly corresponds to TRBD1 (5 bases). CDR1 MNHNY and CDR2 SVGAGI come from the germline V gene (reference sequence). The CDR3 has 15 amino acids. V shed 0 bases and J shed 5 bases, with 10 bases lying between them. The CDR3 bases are TGTGCCAGCAGTTACTCTAGGGGAGGAAATGAAAAACTGTTTTTT. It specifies CASSYSRGGNEKLFF.

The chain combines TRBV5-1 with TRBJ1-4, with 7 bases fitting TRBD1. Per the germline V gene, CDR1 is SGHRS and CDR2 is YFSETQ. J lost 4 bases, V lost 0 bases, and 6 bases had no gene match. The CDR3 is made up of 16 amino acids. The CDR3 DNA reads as TGCGCCAGCAGCTTGGTGGCGGGACAGCATAATGAAAAACTGTTTTTT. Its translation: CASSLVAGQHNEKLFF.

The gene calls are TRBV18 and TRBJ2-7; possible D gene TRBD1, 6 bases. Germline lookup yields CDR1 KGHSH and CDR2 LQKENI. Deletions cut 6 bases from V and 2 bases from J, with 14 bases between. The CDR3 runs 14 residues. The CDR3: CASSYPGETYEQYF. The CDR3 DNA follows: TGTGCCAGCTCGTACCCAGGGGAAACCTACGAGCAGTACTTC.

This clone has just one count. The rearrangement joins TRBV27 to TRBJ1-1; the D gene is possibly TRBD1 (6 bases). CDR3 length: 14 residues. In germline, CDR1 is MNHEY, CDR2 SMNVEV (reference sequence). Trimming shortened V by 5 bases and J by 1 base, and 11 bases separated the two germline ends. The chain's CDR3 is CASSGGGWNTEAFF. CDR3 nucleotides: TGTGCCAGCAGTGGAGGGGGTTGGAACACTGAAGCTTTCTTT.

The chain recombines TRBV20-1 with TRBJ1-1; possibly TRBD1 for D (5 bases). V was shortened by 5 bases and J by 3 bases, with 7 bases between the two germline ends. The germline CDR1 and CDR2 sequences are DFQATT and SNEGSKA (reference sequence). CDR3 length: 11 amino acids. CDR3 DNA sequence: TGCAGTGCTGGGACTGACACTGAAGCTTTCTTT. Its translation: CSAGTDTEAFF.

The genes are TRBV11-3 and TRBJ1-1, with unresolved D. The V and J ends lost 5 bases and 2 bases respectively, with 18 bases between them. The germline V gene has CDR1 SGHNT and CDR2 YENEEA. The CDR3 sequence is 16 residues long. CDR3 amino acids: CASSPTRVGVNTEAFF. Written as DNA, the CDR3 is TGTGCCAGCAGCCCCACAAGGGTCGGGGTTAACACTGAAGCTTTCTTT.

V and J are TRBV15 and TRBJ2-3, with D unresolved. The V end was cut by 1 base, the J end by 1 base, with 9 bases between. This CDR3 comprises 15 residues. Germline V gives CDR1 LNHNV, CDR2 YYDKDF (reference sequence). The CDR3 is CATSRVSSGTDTQYF. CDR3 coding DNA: TGTGCCACCAGCAGAGTATCCTCGGGCACAGATACGCAGTATTTT.

In DNA form, the CDR3 reads TGTGCCAGCAGCCCCCAGGGGAACATTCAGTACTTC. It translates to CASSPQGNIQYF. V and J are TRBV9 and TRBJ2-4; D perhaps matches TRBD1 (6 bases). The CDR3 sequence is 12 residues long. CDR1 and CDR2 from the germline V gene are SGDLS and YYNGEE. V was pared by 4 bases and J by 7 bases, with 9 bases between.

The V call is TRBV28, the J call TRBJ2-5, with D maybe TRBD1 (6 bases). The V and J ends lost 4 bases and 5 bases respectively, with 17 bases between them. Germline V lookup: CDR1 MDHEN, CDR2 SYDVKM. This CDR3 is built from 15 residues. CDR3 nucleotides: TGTGCCAGCAGTTACACAACCACAGGGATGGAGACCCAGTACTTC. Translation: CASSYTTTGMETQYF.

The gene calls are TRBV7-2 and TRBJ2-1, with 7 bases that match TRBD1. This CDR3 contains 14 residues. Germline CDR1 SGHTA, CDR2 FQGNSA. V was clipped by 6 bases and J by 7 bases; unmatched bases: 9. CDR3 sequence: CASRPGTEGNEQFF. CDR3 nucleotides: TGTGCCAGCAGACCCGGGACAGAGGGGAATGAGCAGTTCTTC.

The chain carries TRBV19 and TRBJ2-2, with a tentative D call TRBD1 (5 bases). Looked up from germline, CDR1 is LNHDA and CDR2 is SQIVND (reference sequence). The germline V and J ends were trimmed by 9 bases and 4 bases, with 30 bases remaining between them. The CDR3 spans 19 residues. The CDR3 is CASMGKTDPPVRSTGELFF. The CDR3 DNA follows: TGTGCCAGCATGGGGAAGACAGATCCCCCAGTCCGGAGCACCGGGGAGCTGTTTTTT.

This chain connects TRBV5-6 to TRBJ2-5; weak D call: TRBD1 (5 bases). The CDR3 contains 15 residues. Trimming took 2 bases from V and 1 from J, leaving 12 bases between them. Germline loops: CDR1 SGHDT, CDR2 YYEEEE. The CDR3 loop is CASSFLGRRQETQYF. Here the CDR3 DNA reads TGTGCCAGCAGCTTCCTGGGGCGCCGCCAAGAGACCCAGTACTTC. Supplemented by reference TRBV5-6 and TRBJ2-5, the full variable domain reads DAGVTQSPTHLIKTRGQQVTLRCSPKSGHDTVSWYQQALGQGPQFIFQYYEEEERQRGNFPDRFSGHQFPNYSSELNVNALLLGDSALYLCASSFLGRRQETQYFGPGTRLLVL.

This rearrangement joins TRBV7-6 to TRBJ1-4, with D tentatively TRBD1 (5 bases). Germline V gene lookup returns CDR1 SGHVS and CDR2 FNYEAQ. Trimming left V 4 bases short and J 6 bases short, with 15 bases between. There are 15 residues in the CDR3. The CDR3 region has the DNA TGTGCCAGCAGCTCAGCGGGGGTGAGCGATGAAAAACTGTTTTTT. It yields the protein CASSSAGVSDEKLFF.

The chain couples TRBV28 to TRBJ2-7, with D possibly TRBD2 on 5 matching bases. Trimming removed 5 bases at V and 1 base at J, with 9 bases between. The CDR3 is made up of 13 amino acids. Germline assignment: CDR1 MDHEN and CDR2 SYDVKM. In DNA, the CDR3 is TGTGCCAGCAGTACCGGGATTTCCTACGAGCAGTACTTC. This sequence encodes CASSTGISYEQYF.

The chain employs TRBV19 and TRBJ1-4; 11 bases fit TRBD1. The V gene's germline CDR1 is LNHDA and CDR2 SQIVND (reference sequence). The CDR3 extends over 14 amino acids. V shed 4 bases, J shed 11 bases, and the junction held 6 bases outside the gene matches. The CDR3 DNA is TGTGCCAGTAGTAATTCTCGGGACAGGGGGAAACTGTTTTTT. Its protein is CASSNSRDRGKLFF.